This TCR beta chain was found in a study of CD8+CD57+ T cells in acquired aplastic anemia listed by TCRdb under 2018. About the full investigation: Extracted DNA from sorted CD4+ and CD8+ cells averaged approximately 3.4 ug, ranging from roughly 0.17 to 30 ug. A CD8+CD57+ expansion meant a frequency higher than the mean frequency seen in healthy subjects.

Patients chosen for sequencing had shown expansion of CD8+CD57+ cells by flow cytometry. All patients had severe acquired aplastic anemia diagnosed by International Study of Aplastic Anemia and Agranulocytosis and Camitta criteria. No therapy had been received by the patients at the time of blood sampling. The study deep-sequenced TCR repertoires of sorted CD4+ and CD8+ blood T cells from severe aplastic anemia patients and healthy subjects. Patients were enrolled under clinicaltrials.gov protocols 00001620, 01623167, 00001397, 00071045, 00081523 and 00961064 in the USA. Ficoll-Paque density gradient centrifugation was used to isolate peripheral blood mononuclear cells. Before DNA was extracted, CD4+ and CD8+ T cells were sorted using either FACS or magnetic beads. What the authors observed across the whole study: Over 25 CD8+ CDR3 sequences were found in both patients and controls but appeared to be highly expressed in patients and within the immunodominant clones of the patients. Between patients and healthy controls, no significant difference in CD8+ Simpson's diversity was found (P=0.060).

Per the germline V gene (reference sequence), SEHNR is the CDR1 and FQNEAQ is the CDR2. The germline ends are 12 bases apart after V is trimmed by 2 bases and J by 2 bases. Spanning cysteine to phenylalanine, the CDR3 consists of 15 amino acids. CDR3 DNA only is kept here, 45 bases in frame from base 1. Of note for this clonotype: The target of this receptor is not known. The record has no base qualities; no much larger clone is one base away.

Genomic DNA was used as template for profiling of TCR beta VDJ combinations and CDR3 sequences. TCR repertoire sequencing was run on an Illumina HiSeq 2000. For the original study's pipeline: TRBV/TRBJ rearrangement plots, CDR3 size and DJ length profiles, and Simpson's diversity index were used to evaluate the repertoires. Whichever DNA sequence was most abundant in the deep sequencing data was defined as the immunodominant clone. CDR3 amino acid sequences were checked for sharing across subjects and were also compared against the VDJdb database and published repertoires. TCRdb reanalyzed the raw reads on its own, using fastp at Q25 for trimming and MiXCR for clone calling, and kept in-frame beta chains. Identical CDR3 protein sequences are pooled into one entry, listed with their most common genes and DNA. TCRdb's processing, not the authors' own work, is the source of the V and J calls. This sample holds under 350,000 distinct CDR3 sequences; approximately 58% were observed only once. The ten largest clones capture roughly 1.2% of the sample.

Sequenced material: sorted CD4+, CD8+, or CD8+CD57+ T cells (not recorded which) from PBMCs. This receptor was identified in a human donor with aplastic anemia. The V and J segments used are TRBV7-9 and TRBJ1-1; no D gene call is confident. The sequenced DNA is TGTGCCAGCAGCTTAACGGGCGCTTCTAACACTGAAGCTTTCTTT. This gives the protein CASSLTGASNTEAFF.